The sequence of this T cell receptor (beta chain) was determined in a study of response to subunit inactivated influenza vaccine. Study-level points and caveats: T cells newly recruited by each seasonal influenza vaccination are few, the authors suggested.

From the RT-PCR reads, TCRdb called clonotypes with MiXCR, one entry per CDR3 protein. The sample includes 450,000 to 700,000 distinct CDR3 sequences, less than 15% seen only once; the top ten take 11%. There are 15 residues in the CDR3. The germline CDR1 and CDR2 sequences are SEHNR and FQNEAQ (reference sequence). Trimming cost V 5 bases and J 7 bases, with 20 bases left between them. Comments on this clonotype: Its antigen remains unidentified.

Sequenced here: PBMCs from blood, sampled roughly 13 days after vaccination. The sequence came from a man between 45 and 60 years old who received an inactivated influenza vaccine. The V call is TRBV7-9, the J call TRBJ2-5; a possible D gene is TRBD2 (6 bases). This chain's CDR3 is CASSTRDSPGGTQYF. As DNA, the CDR3 is TGTGCCAGCAGCACACGGGACTCCCCTGGAGGGACCCAGTACTTC.